The entry below describes one TCR beta chain. This clonotype was counted between two and nine times. It lacks a known antigen. Qualities for individual bases were not recorded, and no much larger clone is one base off. Library construction relied on PCR. TCRdb records Illumina HiSeq 2500 as the sequencer. To normalize quantification of the TCRbeta repertoire, the TCR libraries were built with molecular barcoding that relied on unique molecular identifiers. TCRdb reanalyzed the raw reads on its own, using fastp at Q25 for trimming and MiXCR for clone calling, and kept in-frame beta chains. Duplicate CDR3 protein sequences are folded into a single record with the most common DNA and genes. In this sample the table shows a few hundred thousand distinct CDR3 sequences, 9.5% to 13% of which occur a single time. The top ten constitute over 6% of the sample. Trimming leaves V shorter by 5 bases and J shorter by 2 bases, with the junction holding 6 bases beyond the gene matches. The CDR3 holds 18 amino acids from the cysteine to the phenylalanine. This entry keeps only the CDR3 DNA: 54 bases, framed from base 1. The germline V gene yields SGHTA for CDR1 and FQGTGA for CDR2.

What the treatment or condition label conveys for this sample: allogeneic hematopoietic cell transplantation with graft depleted of TCRalphabeta T cells and CD19 B cells. Transplant recipients were children who received TCRalphabeta/CD19-depleted allogeneic hematopoietic cell grafts. The data derive from a study of T-cell reconstitution after alpha-beta-depleted transplantation in children (dated by TCRdb to 2015 to 2016). Turning to the overall study: Using TCR repertoire profiling, the study followed T-cell immune reconstitution in a quantitative way in children after TCRalphabeta/CD19-depleted allogeneic hematopoietic cell transplantation.

Here is what the overall study found, with its caveats: In some patients, the high TCRbeta diversity seen at day 60 was put down to recipient T cells and intrathymic progenitors that had survived conditioning. The apparently early recovery of alphabetaT-cell counts about two months after transplant reportedly depended on only several hundred rapidly expanded clones that came from non-depleted graft cells. Over the following months the frequencies of hyperexpanded clones went down, and after one year T-cell counts and TCRbeta diversity were mostly credited to newly produced T cells.

Recombination connected TRBV7-3 to TRBJ2-2, with 15 bases matching TRBD2. The receptor comes from a boy under two years old with acute myeloid leukemia, due to receive a stem cell transplant. The specimen comprised PBMCs, sampled before TCRalphabeta/CD19-depleted stem cell transplant. The CDR3 corresponds to CASSPGLAGGPNTGELFF. The nucleotide sequence reads as follows: TGTGCCAGCAGCCCTGGACTAGCGGGAGGGCCTAACACCGGGGAGCTGTTTTTT.